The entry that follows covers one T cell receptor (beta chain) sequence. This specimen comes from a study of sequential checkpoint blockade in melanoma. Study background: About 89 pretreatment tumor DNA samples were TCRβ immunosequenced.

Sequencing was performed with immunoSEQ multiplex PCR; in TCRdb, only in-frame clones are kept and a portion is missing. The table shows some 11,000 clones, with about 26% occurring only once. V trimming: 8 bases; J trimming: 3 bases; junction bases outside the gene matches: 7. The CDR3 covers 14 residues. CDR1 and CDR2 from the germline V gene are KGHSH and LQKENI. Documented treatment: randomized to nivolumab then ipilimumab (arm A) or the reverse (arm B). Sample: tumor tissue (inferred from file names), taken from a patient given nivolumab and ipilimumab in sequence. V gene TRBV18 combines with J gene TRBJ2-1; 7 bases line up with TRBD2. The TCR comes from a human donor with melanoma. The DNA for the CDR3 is TGTGCCAGCACCGGGACTAACTACTACAATGAGCAGTTCTTC. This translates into CASTGTNYYNEQFF.